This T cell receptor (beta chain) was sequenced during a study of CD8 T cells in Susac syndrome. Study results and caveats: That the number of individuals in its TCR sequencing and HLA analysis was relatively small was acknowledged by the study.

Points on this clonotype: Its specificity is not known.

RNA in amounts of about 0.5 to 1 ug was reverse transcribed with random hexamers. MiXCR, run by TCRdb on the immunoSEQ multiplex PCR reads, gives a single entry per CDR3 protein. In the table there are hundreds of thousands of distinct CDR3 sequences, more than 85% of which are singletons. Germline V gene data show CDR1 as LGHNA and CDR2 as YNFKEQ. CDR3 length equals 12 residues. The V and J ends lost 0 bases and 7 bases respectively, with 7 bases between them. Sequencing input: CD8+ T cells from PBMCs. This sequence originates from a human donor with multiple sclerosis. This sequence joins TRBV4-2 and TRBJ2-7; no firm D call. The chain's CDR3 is CASSQDRREQYF. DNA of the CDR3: TGTGCCAGCAGCCAAGATCGGCGGGAGCAGTACTTC.